The sequence of this T cell receptor (beta chain) was determined in a study of blood T cells in healthy people across ages. Next came a second PCR, run for about 7 to 12 cycles, which used a sample-barcoded 5' primer along with a J-beta primer mix. Via MiXCR, TCRdb re-called the 5' RACE reads, giving one row per CDR3 protein. The table records hundreds of thousands of distinct CDR3 sequences, approximately 55% of them present only once. Trimming stripped 5 bases from V and 2 bases from J, with 16 bases between. The germline CDR1 and CDR2 sequences are SNHLY and FYNNEI. The CDR3 is 16 residues long. Sequencing was carried out using blood. The sequence came from an elderly man in good health. The V and J genes are TRBV2 and TRBJ2-1; tentative D call: TRBD1 (6 bases). Here the CDR3 DNA reads TGTGCCAGCAGTCTTTCAGGGGCGGTAACCTACAATGAGCAGTTCTTC. This gives the protein CASSLSGAVTYNEQFF.